The 20 T cell receptor beta chains below all came from one sample that was sequenced in a study of T cells in Graves' hyperthyroidism and ophthalmopathy. Amplified TCR beta CDR3 regions derived from RNA transcripts. First-round RT-PCR targeting the TCR CDR3 was performed with the HTBI primer set. TCRdb reanalysed the multiplex PCR reads using MiXCR and keeps one entry per CDR3 protein. The profile covers under 350,000 distinct CDR3 sequences, with around a quarter appearing a single time and more than 25% taken by the ten largest. The sample was blood. The receptors were gathered from a man aged 35 to 55 with Graves' hyperthyroidism that later progressed to Graves' ophthalmopathy.

The V and J genes are TRBV11-2 and TRBJ1-2, with unresolved D. Trimming stripped 1 base from V and 4 bases from J, with 7 bases between. The CDR3 covers 13 residues. The germline V gene encodes CDR1 SGHAT and CDR2 FQNNGV. CDR3 sequence (DNA): TGTGCCAGCAGCTTAGGAGGGCTCTATGGCTACACCTTC. Its translation: CASSLGGLYGYTF.

Ten or more counts support this clonotype. This chain connects TRBV7-2 to TRBJ2-5, with TRBD2 identical over 13 bases. The trim removed 5 bases at V and 4 bases at J, leaving 4 bases unmatched. CDR1 and CDR2 (germline): SGHTA, FQGNSA. CDR3 size: 15 residues. DNA of the CDR3: TGTGCCAGCAGCCCACGGACTAGCGGGAGAGAGACCCAGTACTTC. The encoded protein is CASSPRTSGRETQYF.

There are many counts of this clonotype. J is TRBJ1-1 and V is TRBV29-1; D is undetermined. Trimming removed 1 base from V and 1 base from J, with 7 bases in between. Germline assignment: CDR1 SQVTM and CDR2 ANQGSEA. This CDR3 has 13 amino acids. The CDR3 DNA reads TGCAGCGTTGAAGGGCTACCGAACACTGAAGCTTTCTTT. This encodes CSVEGLPNTEAFF. Full variable domain (remainder filled in from reference TRBV29-1 and TRBJ1-1): SAVISQKPSRDICQRGTSLTIQCQVDSQVTMMFWYRQQPGQSLTLIATANQGSEATYESGFVIDKFPISRPNLTFSTLTVSNMSPEDSSIYLCSVEGLPNTEAFFGQGTRLTVV.

Only one count was recorded for this clonotype. The chain recombines TRBV27 with TRBJ1-2; tentatively, D is TRBD1 (6 bases). The ends were cut back, 5 bases at V and 2 bases at J, with 12 bases in the middle. Germline V gives CDR1 MNHEY, CDR2 SMNVEV (reference sequence). The CDR3 is 14 residues long. This CDR3 reads CASSTTGPNYGYTF. CDR3 DNA sequence: TGTGCCAGCAGTACGACAGGACCCAACTATGGCTACACCTTC.

In this sample, this clonotype turned up many times. The genes are TRBV3-1 and TRBJ2-2; D ambiguous. The germline CDR1 and CDR2 sequences are LGHDT and YNNKEL (reference sequence). V was clipped by 3 bases and J by 2 bases, with 7 bases between them. The CDR3 extends over 14 amino acids. CDR3 sequence reads: CASSQADNTGELFF. The DNA for the CDR3 is TGTGCCAGCAGCCAGGCGGATAACACCGGGGAGCTGTTTTTT.

The rearrangement uses TRBV24-1 and TRBJ2-7; 11 bases align to TRBD1. From germline, CDR1 is KGHDR and CDR2 SFDVKD. After removal of 5 bases from V and 4 bases from J, the junction contained 9 bases not matched to a gene. The CDR3 sequence is 16 residues long. Here the CDR3 reads CATSGEPGQGGYEQYF. The DNA for the CDR3 is TGTGCCACCAGTGGTGAGCCGGGACAGGGGGGTTACGAGCAGTACTTC.

In this sample, this clonotype turned up many times. The V call is TRBV2, the J call TRBJ2-3, with D perhaps TRBD2 (6 bases). The germline V gene encodes CDR1 SNHLY and CDR2 FYNNEI. This CDR3 has 14 amino acids. Trimming removed 5 bases from V and 3 bases from J, with 12 bases in between. Written as DNA, the CDR3 is TGTGCCAGCAGTTATCGACTAGGTACAGATACGCAGTATTTT. It translates to CASSYRLGTDTQYF.

V usage is TRBV12-3 or TRBV12-4 and J usage is TRBJ2-7; 10 bases are a match to TRBD1. The CDR3 sequence is 14 residues long. The ends lost 5 bases at V and 6 bases at J; junction bases unmatched: 7. CDR3 sequence: CASSVDRGLVEQYF. Here the CDR3 DNA reads TGTGCCAGCAGTGTGGACAGGGGGTTAGTCGAGCAGTACTTC.

The gene calls are TRBV3-1 and TRBJ2-2, with D possibly being TRBD2 (5 bases). Trimming pared 4 bases from V and 5 bases from J, leaving 14 bases between. Germline CDR1 and CDR2: LGHDT and YNNKEL (reference sequence). This CDR3 region has 15 residues. The DNA for the CDR3 is TGTGCCAGCAGCCGACGAGGGCCGCTTACCGGGGAGCTGTTTTTT. Translating it yields CASSRRGPLTGELFF.

The chain couples TRBV6-2 or TRBV6-3 to TRBJ2-7; TRBD1 agrees at 8 bases. CDR1 and CDR2 from the germline V gene are MNHEY and SVGEGT. V shed 6 bases and J 3 bases; nucleotides not matched to a gene: 4. The CDR3 loop spans 13 amino acids. The CDR3 DNA sequence: TGTGCCAGCAGCTATACAGGGGGCTACGAGCAGTACTTC. It translates to CASSYTGGYEQYF.

There are many counts of this clonotype. This chain uses TRBV18 with TRBJ2-7, with TRBD2 identical over 7 bases. CDR3 length: 18 residues. Per germline, CDR1 KGHSH and CDR2 LQKENI. The V gene end was trimmed by 3 bases and the J gene end by 3 bases; junction bases not matched to a gene: 17. This chain's CDR3 is CASSPKSGSLADYYEQYF. The CDR3 nucleotides are TGTGCCAGCTCACCGAAATCTGGGTCCCTAGCGGATTACTACGAGCAGTACTTC.

The table lists this clonotype with many counts. The chain joins TRBV11-2 to TRBJ2-5, with 7 bases fitting TRBD1. V was clipped by 5 bases and J by 3 bases; unmatched bases: 3. From germline, CDR1 is SGHAT and CDR2 FQNNGV. This CDR3 comprises 13 residues. CDR3: CASSRDRKETQYF. The CDR3 bases are TGTGCCAGCAGCCGGGACAGAAAAGAGACCCAGTACTTC.

In its sample, this clonotype was seen many times. V and J are TRBV19 and TRBJ1-6; D uncertain. The V gene lost 7 bases and the J gene lost 8 bases, with 12 bases spanning the gap. This CDR3 has 13 residues. Germline loops: CDR1 LNHDA, CDR2 SQIVND (reference sequence). In DNA, the CDR3 is TGTGCCAGTAAGGAGGACCCCGATTCACCCCTCCACTTT. It translates to CASKEDPDSPLHF. Variable domain in full (rest from reference TRBV19 and TRBJ1-6): DGGITQSPKYLFRKEGQNVTLSCEQNLNHDAMYWYRQDPGQGLRLIYYSQIVNDFQKGDIAEGYSVSREKKESFPLTVTSAQKNPTAFYLCASKEDPDSPLHFGNGTRLTVT.

In this sample, this clonotype turned up many times. V gene TRBV5-6 combines with J gene TRBJ2-7; no clear D. The V end was cut by 4 bases, the J end by 1 base, with 15 bases between. Looked up from germline, CDR1 is SGHDT and CDR2 is YYEEEE. The CDR3 consists of 15 residues. CDR3 protein: CASSVKRTQSYEQYF. In nucleotides, the CDR3 is TGTGCCAGCAGCGTAAAACGCACACAATCCTACGAGCAGTACTTC.

The rearrangement uses TRBV7-2 and TRBJ1-3; D uncertain. The CDR3 has 15 amino acids. Germline assignment: CDR1 SGHTA and CDR2 FQGNSA. Deletions cut 5 bases from V and 0 bases from J, with 11 bases between. CDR3 coding DNA: TGTGCCAGCAGCCAGGACCGATTCTCTGGAAACACCATATATTTT. It specifies CASSQDRFSGNTIYF.

The chain uses TRBV5-1 and TRBJ2-2, with D uncertain. Trimming took 1 base from V and 7 from J, leaving 8 bases between them. The CDR3 runs to 13 residues. Germline V CDR1 and CDR2: SGHRS, YFSETQ. CDR3 sequence reads: CASSLPQGGELFF. In DNA form, the CDR3 reads TGCGCCAGCAGCTTGCCTCAAGGCGGGGAGCTGTTTTTT.

The CDR3 DNA is TGTGCCAGCAGTTTCCAATTAGGACCCCAGGGGACTGAAGCTTTCTTT. This sequence encodes CASSFQLGPQGTEAFF. The V call is TRBV12-3 or TRBV12-4, the J call TRBJ1-1, with D maybe TRBD1 (6 bases). The CDR3 length is 16 residues. The V end lost 3 bases, the J end lost 5 bases, and 19 bases lay between the germline ends.

This sequence joins TRBV6-1 and TRBJ1-1; TRBD1 might be the D (6 bases). Trimming pared 8 bases from V and 4 bases from J, leaving 14 bases between. Germline values: CDR1 MNHNS, CDR2 SASEGT. The CDR3 contains 13 residues. CDR3 bases: TGTGCCAGCGCTATACAGGGAGGCACTGAAGCTTTCTTT. Protein sequence: CASAIQGGTEAFF.

This clonotype was recorded many times. This CDR3 reads CATSDIRGRTDTQYF. CDR3 DNA: TGTGCCACCAGTGATATACGGGGCCGCACAGATACGCAGTATTTT. This rearrangement joins TRBV24-1 to TRBJ2-3; tentatively, D is TRBD1 or TRBD2 (5 bases each). V lost 3 bases, J lost 1 base, and 10 bases lay in between. The germline gives CDR1 KGHDR, CDR2 SFDVKD. The CDR3 is 15 residues long.

This clonotype was detected many times. V gene TRBV4-1 combines with J gene TRBJ1-1; D is perhaps TRBD1 (5 bases). The germline gives CDR1 MGHRA, CDR2 YSYEKL. Deletions cut 3 bases from V and 5 bases from J, with 10 bases between. The CDR3 is made up of 13 amino acids. CDR3 amino acids: CASSQGELTEAFF. Written as DNA, the CDR3 is TGCGCCAGCAGCCAGGGGGAACTGACTGAAGCTTTCTTT.